One sample yielded the 29 T cell receptor beta chains listed below, sequenced in a study of blood T cell repertoires in COVID-19. Here immunoSEQ multiplex PCR was the method, and the copy in TCRdb shows in-frame clones only, minus some. The sample carries some 90,000 clones, about 80% recorded once. The sequenced sample consisted of peripheral blood. These receptors were obtained from a man in his 70s with active or convalescent COVID-19.

The rearrangement joins TRBV6-6 to TRBJ2-7; 8 nucleotides line up with TRBD2. Unmatched junction bases numbered 9, after V lost 5 bases and J lost 6 bases. The CDR3 is made up of 14 amino acids. CDR1 MNHNY and CDR2 SVGAGI come from the germline V gene (reference sequence). The CDR3 region is CASSPGTRAREQYF. CDR3 nucleotide sequence: TGTGCCAGCAGTCCCGGGACTAGGGCGCGCGAGCAGTACTTC.

V usage is TRBV7-2 and J usage is TRBJ2-7; D possibly corresponds to TRBD1 (6 bases). The germline V gene has CDR1 SGHTA and CDR2 FQGNSA. The CDR3 covers 12 residues. Trimming took off 5 bases at V and 12 bases at J, with 17 bases between the two ends. The CDR3 nucleotides read TGTGCCAGCAGCCCACCGGACAGTTTAAGGTACTTC. Protein: CASSPPDSLRYF.

This chain links TRBV5-5 with TRBJ1-5; 9 bases are a match to TRBD1. The J segment lost 7 bases and the V segment lost 3 bases, leaving 2 bases of the junction unmatched. This CDR3 has 13 amino acids. The germline CDR1 and CDR2 sequences are SGHKS and YYEKEE (reference sequence). The CDR3 reads CASSSDRGQPQHF. Written as DNA, the CDR3 is TGTGCCAGCAGCTCGGACAGGGGACAGCCCCAGCATTTT.

The chain employs TRBV3-1 (or the pseudogene TRBV3-2) and TRBJ2-5; possible D gene TRBD1, 6 bases. The germline V and J ends were trimmed by 3 bases and 1 base, with 15 bases remaining between them. The germline V gene encodes CDR1 LGHDT and CDR2 YNNKEL (reference sequence). This CDR3 region has 16 residues. The CDR3 reads CASSQISGHSQETQYF. The CDR3 nucleotides are TGTGCCAGCAGCCAGATCTCGGGACATAGCCAAGAGACCCAGTACTTC.

The V and J genes are TRBV27 and TRBJ1-5; the match to TRBD1 covers 7 bases. The CDR3 loop spans 14 amino acids. J was trimmed by 2 bases and V by 4 bases; bases with no gene match: 2. Germline CDR1 is MNHEY and CDR2 is SMNVEV (reference sequence). CDR3 in DNA: TGTGCCAGCAGTTCCACAGGGGGCAATCAGCCCCAGCATTTT. Its translation: CASSSTGGNQPQHF.

V and J are TRBV9 and TRBJ2-1, with D perhaps matching TRBD1 (6 bases). The V gene lost 3 bases and the J gene lost 8 bases, with 6 bases spanning the gap. CDR3 length: 11 residues. CDR1 and CDR2 from the germline V gene are SGDLS and YYNGEE. CDR3 in DNA: TGTGCCAGCAGCGAGGGGGATGAGCAGTTCTTC. It is translated as CASSEGDEQFF.

This clone was seen repeatedly, ten times or more. The J gene is TRBJ1-2, the V gene TRBV5-4; 7 bases align to TRBD1. V lost 3 bases, J lost 8 bases, and 10 bases stayed unmatched. Germline CDR1 is SGHNT and CDR2 is YYREEE (reference sequence). The CDR3 is 14 amino acids. DNA of the CDR3: TGTGCCAGCAGCTCGGACAGGTCCTCCTGGGGCTACACCTTC. The encoded protein is CASSSDRSSWGYTF. Complete variable domain (other parts from reference TRBV5-4 and TRBJ1-2): ETGVTQSPTHLIKTRGQQVTLRCSSQSGHNTVSWYQQALGQGPQFIFQYYREEENGRGNFPPRFSGLQFPNYSSELNVNALELDDSALYLCASSSDRSSWGYTFGSGTRLTVV.

V and J are TRBV5-6 and TRBJ1-4, with TRBD1 matching 7 bases. This CDR3 is 16 amino acids long. Germline assignment: CDR1 SGHDT and CDR2 YYEEEE. The V segment lost 0 bases and the J segment 1 base; nucleotides outside the gene matches: 3. CDR3: CASSLGQGVTNEKLFF. The CDR3 DNA reads as TGTGCCAGCAGCTTGGGACAGGGTGTAACTAATGAAAAACTGTTTTTT.

The chain recombines TRBV27 with TRBJ2-1; the D is unclear. This CDR3 comprises 15 residues. CDR1 and CDR2 (germline): MNHEY, SMNVEV (reference sequence). Between the trimmed V and J ends, which lost 3 bases and 5 bases, there was a span of 14 bases. The CDR3 sequence is CASSFAPVEDNEQFF. The CDR3 nucleotides are TGTGCCAGCAGTTTCGCTCCAGTCGAAGACAATGAGCAGTTCTTC.

V and J are TRBV10-3 and TRBJ1-5, with D possibly TRBD1 on 5 matching bases. Germline CDR1 ENHRY, CDR2 SYGVKD. This CDR3 comprises 13 residues. Trimming stripped 3 bases from V and 5 bases from J, with 8 bases between. The chain's CDR3 is CAISEDSHQPQHF. The CDR3 DNA reads TGTGCCATCAGTGAAGACAGTCATCAGCCCCAGCATTTT.

This clone has only one observation. This CDR3 reads CASSSRGSGGDYGYTF. DNA for the CDR3: TGTGCCAGCAGCTCAAGGGGCTCGGGCGGTGACTATGGCTACACCTTC. The J gene is TRBJ1-2, the V gene TRBV7-2, with a possible D match to TRBD1 (5 bases). Germline V gene lookup returns CDR1 SGHTA and CDR2 FQGNSA. The V gene lost 4 bases and the J gene lost 3 bases, with 18 bases spanning the gap. CDR3 length: 16 residues.

The chain carries TRBV21-1 and TRBJ1-1. TRBV21-1 is a listed pseudogene. CDR3 length: 11 residues. CDR3 nucleotide sequence: TGTGCCAGCAAGCGCAAGACTGAAGCTTTCTTT. The encoded protein is CASKRKTEAFF.

The chain links TRBV21-1 to TRBJ1-1; TRBD1 is taken as the D call from the table, unchecked against the DNA. TRBV21-1 is an annotated pseudogene. The CDR3 spans 14 residues. DNA for the CDR3: TGTGCCAGCAGCAAAGAAGTGGCCTTCCCTGAAGCTTTCTTT. It is translated as CASSKEVAFPEAFF.

This clone appeared a few times. This sequence joins TRBV29-1 and TRBJ1-1, with D tentatively TRBD1 (6 bases). The CDR3 sequence is 13 residues long. Germline V lookup: CDR1 SQVTM, CDR2 ANQGSEA. Trimming took 4 bases from V and 6 from J, leaving 15 bases between them. The CDR3 region has the DNA TGCAGCGTTGCCTCAGGGGTAGGAGCTGAAGCTTTCTTT. Its protein is CSVASGVGAEAFF.

This chain uses TRBV7-3 with TRBJ2-2, with 8 bases aligning to TRBD1. Per the germline V gene, CDR1 is SGHTA and CDR2 is FQGTGA. This CDR3 spans 15 amino acids. The ends lost 5 bases at V and 1 base at J; junction bases unmatched: 3. CDR3 nucleotide sequence: TGTGCCAGCAGCAGAGACAGGGGGAACACCGGGGAGCTGTTTTTT. Protein sequence: CASSRDRGNTGELFF.

This sequence joins TRBV9 and TRBJ2-7; tentative D call: TRBD1 (5 bases). V was pared by 4 bases and J by 2 bases, with 13 bases between. This CDR3 has 14 amino acids. Germline V gene data show CDR1 as SGDLS and CDR2 as YYNGEE. CDR3 protein: CASSPQGAAYEQYF. For the CDR3, the DNA is TGTGCCAGCAGCCCGCAAGGGGCGGCCTACGAGCAGTACTTC.

The chain links TRBV7-2 to TRBJ2-7; a weak D match, TRBD1 (6 bases). There are 14 residues in the CDR3. V was trimmed by 6 bases and J by 2 bases, leaving 14 bases between them. Germline CDR1 is SGHTA and CDR2 is FQGNSA. CDR3 sequence reads: CASRSTHRAYEQYF. CDR3 nucleotide sequence: TGTGCCAGCAGATCAACCCACAGGGCCTACGAGCAGTACTTC.

The V and J genes are TRBV24-1 and TRBJ2-5, with a weak D call TRBD2 (5 bases). The germline V gene has CDR1 KGHDR and CDR2 SFDVKD. With 2 bases removed from V and 5 bases from J, the gap between germline ends came to 17 bases. This CDR3 has 16 amino acids. The DNA for the CDR3 is TGTGCCACCAGTGATTCGAGGGCGAACTCGCTGGAGACCCAGTACTTC. Translating it yields CATSDSRANSLETQYF.

V and J are TRBV6-5 and TRBJ2-3; TRBD2 is a possible D gene (7 bases). Looked up from germline, CDR1 is MNHEY and CDR2 is SVGAGI. V shed 6 bases and J shed 7 bases, with 17 bases lying between them. CDR3 size: 14 residues. The CDR3 loop is CASRQGGAPNTQYF. In DNA, the CDR3 is TGTGCCAGCAGACAAGGGGGGGCGCCTAATACGCAGTATTTT.

V and J are TRBV10-2 and TRBJ2-4; TRBD2 is a possible D gene (5 bases). Trimming shortened V by 3 bases and J by 15 bases, and 21 bases separated the two germline ends. Germline values: CDR1 WSHSY, CDR2 SAAADI. This CDR3 contains 14 residues. CDR3 loop: CASSEGRVITNTYF. The CDR3, as DNA: TGCGCCAGCAGTGAAGGGCGGGTGATAACAAACACGTACTTC.

This clone occurred a few times. The CDR3 DNA is TGTGCCAGCAGCGGGGACACTGAAGCTTTCTTT. Encoded protein: CASSGDTEAFF. The chain carries TRBV2 and TRBJ1-1; D not certain. V was trimmed by 6 bases and J by 3 bases, leaving 5 bases between them. The CDR3 is made up of 11 amino acids. Germline V gene sequence: CDR1 SNHLY, CDR2 FYNNEI.

V usage is TRBV10-1 and J usage is TRBJ1-2, with D possibly TRBD1 on 5 matching bases. Trimming cost V 0 bases and J 11 bases, with 13 bases left between them. Germline V gene data show CDR1 as WNHNN and CDR2 as SYGVQD (reference sequence). This CDR3 has 13 amino acids. CDR3 in DNA: TGCGCCAGCAGTGAGTCGAGATGGGACTTTTACACCTTC. Translation: CASSESRWDFYTF.

The V call is TRBV6-1, the J call TRBJ2-5, with a weak D call TRBD1 (6 bases). This CDR3 is built from 13 residues. V lost 3 bases and J 5 bases, leaving 10 bases between the germline ends. CDR1 and CDR2 from the germline V gene are MNHNS and SASEGT. CDR3 protein: CASSDQGWETQYF. DNA of the CDR3: TGTGCCAGCAGTGACCAGGGGTGGGAGACCCAGTACTTC.

V gene TRBV7-2 combines with J gene TRBJ2-3; D unresolved. Germline CDR1 is SGHTA and CDR2 is FQGNSA. CDR3 length: 13 residues. Deletions cut 6 bases from V and 3 bases from J, with 10 bases between. The CDR3 here is CASSRDWTDTQYF. For the CDR3, the DNA is TGTGCCAGCAGTCGTGACTGGACAGATACGCAGTATTTT.

V gene TRBV18 combines with J gene TRBJ2-7, with D unresolved. Germline loops: CDR1 KGHSH, CDR2 LQKENI. There are 12 residues in the CDR3. V was pared by 6 bases and J by 6 bases, with 12 bases between. The CDR3 region has the DNA TGTGCCAGCTCCCTGAGGAATGGCGAGCAGTACTTC. As protein: CASSLRNGEQYF.

CDR3 loop: CASSETTRSPLHF. The CDR3, as DNA: TGTGCCAGCAGTGAGACGACACGATCACCCCTCCACTTT. This sequence joins TRBV6-1 and TRBJ1-6; no reliable D call. CDR3 size: 13 residues. Germline lookup yields CDR1 MNHNS and CDR2 SASEGT. V gave up 3 bases and J gave up 10 bases, with 10 bases separating them.

The V call is TRBV5-8, the J call TRBJ2-1, with 8 bases matching TRBD1. The CDR3 sequence is 14 residues long. Losses at the gene ends were 6 bases for V and 2 bases for J; bases not matched to a gene: 4. The germline gives CDR1 SGHTS, CDR2 YDEGEE. The CDR3 reads CASTPGQAYNEQFF. As DNA, the CDR3 is TGTGCCAGCACCCCGGGACAGGCCTACAATGAGCAGTTCTTC.

This clone occurred once. J is TRBJ2-7 and V is TRBV5-1; 7 bases are a match to TRBD1. J gave up 3 bases and V 2 bases, and 5 bases lay outside the gene matches. The germline V gene has CDR1 SGHRS and CDR2 YFSETQ. The CDR3 is made up of 14 amino acids. This chain's CDR3 is CASSFGTAYYEQYF. In DNA form, the CDR3 reads TGCGCCAGCAGCTTCGGGACAGCTTACTACGAGCAGTACTTC.

The genes are TRBV29-1 and TRBJ2-3, with 7 bases aligning to TRBD2. CDR3 size: 16 residues. The V segment lost 4 bases and the J segment 0 bases; nucleotides outside the gene matches: 10. The germline CDR1 and CDR2 sequences are SQVTM and ANQGSEA. CDR3 coding DNA: TGCAGCGTTGCCCGGGACTATAAAGGTAGCACAGATACGCAGTATTTT. Residues: CSVARDYKGSTDTQYF.